This record covers a single T cell receptor (beta chain). As yet, its antigen is unknown. The treatment: roughly 10-day PBMC culture with coronavirus spike peptide pools or control peptides (ViraFEST assay). Once peptide pools had expanded antigen-specific T cells, ViraFEST sequenced TCRs. It was on days 3 and 7 that half the medium was replaced with fresh IL-2 medium. The entry originates in a study of vaccination and CD4 T cells after COVID-19. This CDR3 comprises 12 residues. CDR1 is DFQATT and CDR2 is SNEGSKA in the germline V gene (reference sequence). Trimming left V 2 bases short and J 7 bases short, with 12 bases between. With the Oncomine TCR Beta short-read assay, DNA from cultured CD4+ T cells was sequenced. From the PCR reads, TCRdb called clonotypes with MiXCR, one entry per CDR3 protein. The sample yields several thousand distinct CDR3 sequences, about 65% seen once.

This TCR was sampled from a human donor who had recovered from COVID-19. V is TRBV20-1 and J is TRBJ2-7, with D tentatively TRBD2 (5 bases). This material consisted of CD4+ T cells from blood, cultured in vitro, taken before SARS-CoV-2 vaccination. The CDR3 region is CSARRGGVEQYF. CDR3 sequence (DNA): TGCAGTGCTAGACGTGGAGGAGTGGAGCAGTACTTC.